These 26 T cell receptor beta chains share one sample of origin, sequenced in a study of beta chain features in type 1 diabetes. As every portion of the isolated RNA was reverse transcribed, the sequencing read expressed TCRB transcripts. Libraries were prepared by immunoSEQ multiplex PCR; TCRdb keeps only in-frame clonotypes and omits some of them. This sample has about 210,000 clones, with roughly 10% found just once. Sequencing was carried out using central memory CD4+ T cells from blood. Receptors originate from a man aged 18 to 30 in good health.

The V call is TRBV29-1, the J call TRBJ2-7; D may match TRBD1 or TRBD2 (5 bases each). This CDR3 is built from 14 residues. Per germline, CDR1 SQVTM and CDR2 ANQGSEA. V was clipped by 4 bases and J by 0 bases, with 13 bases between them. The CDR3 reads CSVGETASSYEQYF. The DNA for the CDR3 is TGCAGCGTTGGGGAGACAGCCAGCTCCTACGAGCAGTACTTC.

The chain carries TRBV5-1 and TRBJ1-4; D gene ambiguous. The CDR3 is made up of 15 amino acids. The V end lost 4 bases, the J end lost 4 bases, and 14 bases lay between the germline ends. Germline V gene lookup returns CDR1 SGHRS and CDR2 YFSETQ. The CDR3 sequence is CASSRKSGFNEKLFF. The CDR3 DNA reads TGCGCCAGCAGCCGGAAATCAGGATTTAATGAAAAACTGTTTTTT.

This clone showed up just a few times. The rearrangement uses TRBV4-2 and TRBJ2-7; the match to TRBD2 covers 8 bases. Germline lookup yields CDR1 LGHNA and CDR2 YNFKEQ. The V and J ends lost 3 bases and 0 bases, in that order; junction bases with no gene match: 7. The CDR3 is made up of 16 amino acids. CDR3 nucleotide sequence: TGTGCCAGCAGCCAGGGAACAGCGGGAGTCTCCTACGAGCAGTACTTC. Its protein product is CASSQGTAGVSYEQYF.

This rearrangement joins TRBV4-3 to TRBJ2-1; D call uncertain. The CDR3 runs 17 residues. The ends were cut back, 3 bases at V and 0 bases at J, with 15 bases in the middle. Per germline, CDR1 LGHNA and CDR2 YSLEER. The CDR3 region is CASSQDRSSSSYNEQFF. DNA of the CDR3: TGCGCCAGCAGCCAGGATAGATCGTCGAGCTCCTACAATGAGCAGTTCTTC.

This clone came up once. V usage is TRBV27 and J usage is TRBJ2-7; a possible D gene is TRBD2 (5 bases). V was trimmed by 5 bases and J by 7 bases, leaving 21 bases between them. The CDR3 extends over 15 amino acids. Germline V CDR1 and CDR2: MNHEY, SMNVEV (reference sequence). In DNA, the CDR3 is TGTGCCAGCAGTCCCACCTTTGACCCCTCGGGGGAGCAGTACTTC. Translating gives CASSPTFDPSGEQYF.

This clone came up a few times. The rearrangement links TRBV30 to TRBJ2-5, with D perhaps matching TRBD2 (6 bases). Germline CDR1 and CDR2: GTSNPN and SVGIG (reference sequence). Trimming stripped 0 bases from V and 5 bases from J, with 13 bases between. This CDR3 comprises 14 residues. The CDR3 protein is CAWSVSPRGETQYF. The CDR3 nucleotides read TGTGCCTGGAGTGTGTCACCCCGGGGGGAGACCCAGTACTTC.

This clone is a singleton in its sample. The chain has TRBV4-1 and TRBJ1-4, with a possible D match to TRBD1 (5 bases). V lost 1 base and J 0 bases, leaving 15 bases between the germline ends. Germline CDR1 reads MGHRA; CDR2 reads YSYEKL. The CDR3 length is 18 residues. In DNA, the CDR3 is TGCGCCAGCAGCCAAGCGGGCAGGGAGATTGCAACTAATGAAAAACTGTTTTTT. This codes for CASSQAGREIATNEKLFF.

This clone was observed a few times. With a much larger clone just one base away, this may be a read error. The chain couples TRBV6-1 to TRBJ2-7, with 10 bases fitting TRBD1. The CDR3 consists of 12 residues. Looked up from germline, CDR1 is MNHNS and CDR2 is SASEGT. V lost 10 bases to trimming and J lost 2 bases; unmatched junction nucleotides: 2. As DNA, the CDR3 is TGTGCCACCGGGACAGGGGCCTACGAGCAGTACTTC. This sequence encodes CATGTGAYEQYF.

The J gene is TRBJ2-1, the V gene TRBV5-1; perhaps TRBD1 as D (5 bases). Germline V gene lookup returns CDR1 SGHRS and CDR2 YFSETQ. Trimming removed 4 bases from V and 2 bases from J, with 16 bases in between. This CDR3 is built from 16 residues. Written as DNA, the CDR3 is TGCGCCAGCAGCCCCCTTCAGGGAACTGCCTACAATGAGCAGTTCTTC. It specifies CASSPLQGTAYNEQFF.

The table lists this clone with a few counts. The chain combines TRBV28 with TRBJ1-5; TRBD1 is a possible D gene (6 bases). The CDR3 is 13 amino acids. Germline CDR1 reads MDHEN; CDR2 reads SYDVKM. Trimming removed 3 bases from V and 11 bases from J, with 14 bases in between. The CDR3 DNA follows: TGTGCCAGCAGTTTGAGGGCACCAGGGGCCCAGCATTTT. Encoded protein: CASSLRAPGAQHF.

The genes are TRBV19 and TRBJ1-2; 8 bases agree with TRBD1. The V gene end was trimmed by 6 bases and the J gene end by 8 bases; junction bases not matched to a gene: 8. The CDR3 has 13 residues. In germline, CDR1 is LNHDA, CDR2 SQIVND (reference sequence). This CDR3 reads CASSERTGQGYTF. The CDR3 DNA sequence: TGTGCCAGTAGCGAACGGACAGGGCAAGGCTACACCTTC. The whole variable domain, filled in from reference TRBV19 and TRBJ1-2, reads DGGITQSPKYLFRKEGQNVTLSCEQNLNHDAMYWYRQDPGQGLRLIYYSQIVNDFQKGDIAEGYSVSREKKESFPLTVTSAQKNPTAFYLCASSERTGQGYTFGSGTRLTVV.

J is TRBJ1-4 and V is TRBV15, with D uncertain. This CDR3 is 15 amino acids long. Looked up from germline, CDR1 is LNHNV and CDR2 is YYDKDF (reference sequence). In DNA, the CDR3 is TGTGCTGTCCCAGGACGGTCCGTGGCTAATGAAAAACTGTTTTTT. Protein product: CAVPGRSVANEKLFF.

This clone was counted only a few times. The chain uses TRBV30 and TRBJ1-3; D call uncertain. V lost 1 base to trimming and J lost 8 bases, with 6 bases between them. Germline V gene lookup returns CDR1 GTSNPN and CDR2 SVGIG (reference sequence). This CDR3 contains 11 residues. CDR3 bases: TGTGCCTGGAGTGGTTTGGACACCATATATTTT. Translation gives CAWSGLDTIYF.

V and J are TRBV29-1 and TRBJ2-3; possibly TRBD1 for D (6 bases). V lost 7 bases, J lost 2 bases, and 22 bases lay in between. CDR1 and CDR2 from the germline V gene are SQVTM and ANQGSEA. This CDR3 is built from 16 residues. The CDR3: CSAIWGRRKITDTQYF. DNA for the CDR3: TGCAGCGCCATTTGGGGGCGGCGGAAAATCACAGATACGCAGTATTTT.

The CDR3 loop is CASSPPGQGYNEQFF. CDR3 nucleotides: TGTGCCAGCTCACCCCCGGGACAGGGGTACAATGAGCAGTTCTTC. V is TRBV18 and J is TRBJ2-1, with TRBD1 identical over 10 bases. In germline, CDR1 is KGHSH, CDR2 LQKENI. The CDR3 contains 15 residues. V gave up 3 bases and J gave up 4 bases; unmatched junction bases: 3.

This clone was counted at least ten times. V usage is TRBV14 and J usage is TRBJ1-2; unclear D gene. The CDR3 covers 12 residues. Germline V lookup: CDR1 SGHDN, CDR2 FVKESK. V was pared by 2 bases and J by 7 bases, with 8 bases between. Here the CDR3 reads CASSQRSGGYTF. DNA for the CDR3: TGTGCCAGCAGCCAAAGGTCGGGTGGCTACACCTTC. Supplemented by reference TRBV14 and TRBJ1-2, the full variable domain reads EAGVTQFPSHSVIEKGQTVTLRCDPISGHDNLYWYRRVMGKEIKFLLHFVKESKQDESGMPNNRFLAERTGGTYSTLKVQPAELEDSGVYFCASSQRSGGYTFGSGTRLTVV.

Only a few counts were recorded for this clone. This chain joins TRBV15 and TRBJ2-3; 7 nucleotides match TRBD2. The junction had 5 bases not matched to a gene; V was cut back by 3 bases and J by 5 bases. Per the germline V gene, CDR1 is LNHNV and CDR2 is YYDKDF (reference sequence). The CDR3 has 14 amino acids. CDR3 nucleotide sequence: TGTGCCACCAGCAGTACTAGCGCCAGAGATACGCAGTATTTT. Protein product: CATSSTSARDTQYF.

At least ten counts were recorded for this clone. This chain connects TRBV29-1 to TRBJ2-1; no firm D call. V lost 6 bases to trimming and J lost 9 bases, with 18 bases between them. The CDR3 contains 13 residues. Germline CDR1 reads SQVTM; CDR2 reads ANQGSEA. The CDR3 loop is CSVDTSRASEQFF. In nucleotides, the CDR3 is TGCAGCGTCGACACCTCAAGGGCCAGTGAGCAGTTCTTC.

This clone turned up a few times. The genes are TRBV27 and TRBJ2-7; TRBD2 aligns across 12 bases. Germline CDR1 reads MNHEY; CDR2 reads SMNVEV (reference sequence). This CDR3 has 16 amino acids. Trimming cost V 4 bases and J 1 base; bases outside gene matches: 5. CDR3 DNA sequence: TGTGCCAGCAGTTCCCGGACTAGCGGGACGTCCTACGAGCAGTACTTC. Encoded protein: CASSSRTSGTSYEQYF.

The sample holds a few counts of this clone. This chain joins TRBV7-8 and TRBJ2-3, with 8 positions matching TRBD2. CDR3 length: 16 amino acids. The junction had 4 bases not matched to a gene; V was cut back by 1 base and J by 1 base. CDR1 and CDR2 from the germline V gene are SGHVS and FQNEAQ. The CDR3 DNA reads TGTGCCAGCAGCTTAGTTAGCGGGGACCGCACAGATACGCAGTATTTT. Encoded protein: CASSLVSGDRTDTQYF.

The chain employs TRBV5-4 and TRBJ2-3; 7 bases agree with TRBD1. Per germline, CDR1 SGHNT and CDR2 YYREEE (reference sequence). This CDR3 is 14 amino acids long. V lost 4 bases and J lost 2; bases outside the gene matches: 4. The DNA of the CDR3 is TGTGCCAGCAGCCCGGGACAGAACACAGATACGCAGTATTTT. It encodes CASSPGQNTDTQYF.

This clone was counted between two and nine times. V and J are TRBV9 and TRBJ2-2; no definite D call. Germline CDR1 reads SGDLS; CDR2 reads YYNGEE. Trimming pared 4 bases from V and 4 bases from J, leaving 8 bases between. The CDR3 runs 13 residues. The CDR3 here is CASSPGATGELFF. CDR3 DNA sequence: TGTGCCAGCAGCCCGGGCGCCACCGGGGAGCTGTTTTTT.

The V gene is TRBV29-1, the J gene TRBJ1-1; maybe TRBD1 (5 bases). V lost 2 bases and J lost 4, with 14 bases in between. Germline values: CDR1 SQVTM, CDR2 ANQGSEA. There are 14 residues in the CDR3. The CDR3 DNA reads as TGCAGCGTTGAATTTTCCGGGGGGATCACTGAAGCTTTCTTT. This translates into CSVEFSGGITEAFF.

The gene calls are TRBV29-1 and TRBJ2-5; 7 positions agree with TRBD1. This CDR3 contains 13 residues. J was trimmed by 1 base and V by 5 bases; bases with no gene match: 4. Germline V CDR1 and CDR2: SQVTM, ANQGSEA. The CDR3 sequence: CSVRRGSQETQYF. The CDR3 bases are TGCAGCGTTCGCAGGGGGTCCCAAGAGACCCAGTACTTC.

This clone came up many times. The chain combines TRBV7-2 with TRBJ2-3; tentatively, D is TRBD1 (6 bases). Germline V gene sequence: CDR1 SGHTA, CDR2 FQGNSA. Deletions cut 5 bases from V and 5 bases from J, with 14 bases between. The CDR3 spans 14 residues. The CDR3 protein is CASSAEPGEDTQYF. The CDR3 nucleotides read TGTGCCAGCAGCGCAGAACCAGGGGAAGATACGCAGTATTTT.

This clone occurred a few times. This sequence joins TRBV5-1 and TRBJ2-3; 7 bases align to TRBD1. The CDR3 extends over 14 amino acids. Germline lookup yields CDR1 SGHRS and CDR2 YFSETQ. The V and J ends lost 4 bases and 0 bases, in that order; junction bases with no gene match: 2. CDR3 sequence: CASSPTGSTDTQYF. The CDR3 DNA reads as TGCGCCAGCAGCCCGACAGGGAGCACAGATACGCAGTATTTT.